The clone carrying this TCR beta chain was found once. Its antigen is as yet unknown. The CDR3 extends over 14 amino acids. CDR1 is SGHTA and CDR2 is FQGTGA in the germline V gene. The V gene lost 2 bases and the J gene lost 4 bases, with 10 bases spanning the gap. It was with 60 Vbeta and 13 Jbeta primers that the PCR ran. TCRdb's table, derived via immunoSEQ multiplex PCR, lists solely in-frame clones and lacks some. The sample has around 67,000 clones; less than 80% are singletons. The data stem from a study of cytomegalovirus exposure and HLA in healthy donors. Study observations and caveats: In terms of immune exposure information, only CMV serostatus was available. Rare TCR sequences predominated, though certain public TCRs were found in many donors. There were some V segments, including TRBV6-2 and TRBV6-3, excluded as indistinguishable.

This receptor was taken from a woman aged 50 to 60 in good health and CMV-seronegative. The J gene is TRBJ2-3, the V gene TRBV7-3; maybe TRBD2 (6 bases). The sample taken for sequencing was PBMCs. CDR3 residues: CASSLGGRPDTQYF. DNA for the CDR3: TGTGCCAGCAGCTTAGGGGGGAGGCCAGATACGCAGTATTTT.